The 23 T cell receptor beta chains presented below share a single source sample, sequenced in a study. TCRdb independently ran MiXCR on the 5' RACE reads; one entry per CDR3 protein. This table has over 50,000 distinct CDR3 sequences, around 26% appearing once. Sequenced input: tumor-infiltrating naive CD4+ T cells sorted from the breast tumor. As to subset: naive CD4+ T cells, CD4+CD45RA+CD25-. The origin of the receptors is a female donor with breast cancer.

CDR3 protein: CASRGSGGRQPQHF. The CDR3, as DNA: TGTGCCAGCAGGGGATCAGGGGGGAGGCAGCCCCAGCATTTT. This sequence joins TRBV7-2 and TRBJ1-5; 7 nucleotides agree with TRBD1. With V trimmed by 6 bases and J by 7 bases, 9 bases remained unmatched. The CDR3 sequence is 14 residues long. Germline-derived CDR1 and CDR2 are SGHTA and FQGNSA.

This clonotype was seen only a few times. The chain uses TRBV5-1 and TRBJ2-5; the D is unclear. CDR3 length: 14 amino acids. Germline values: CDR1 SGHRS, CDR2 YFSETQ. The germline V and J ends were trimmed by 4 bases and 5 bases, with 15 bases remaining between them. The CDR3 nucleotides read TGCGCCAGCAGCATGGATGCAGGTTCCGAGACCCAGTACTTC. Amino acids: CASSMDAGSETQYF.

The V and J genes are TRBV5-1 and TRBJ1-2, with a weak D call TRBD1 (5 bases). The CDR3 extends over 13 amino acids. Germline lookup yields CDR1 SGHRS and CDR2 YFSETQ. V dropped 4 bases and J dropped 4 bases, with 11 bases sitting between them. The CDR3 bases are TGCGCCAGCAGCCTCGACGGGGGCTATGGCTACACCTTC. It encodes CASSLDGGYGYTF.

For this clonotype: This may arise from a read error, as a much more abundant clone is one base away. The CDR3, as DNA: TGTGCCACCAGCAGAGGGAACACAAATACGCAGTATTTT. This gives the protein CATSRGNTNTQYF. The rearrangement joins TRBV15 to TRBJ2-3; D ambiguous. This CDR3 is 13 amino acids long. Germline CDR1 and CDR2: LNHNV and YYDKDF (reference sequence).

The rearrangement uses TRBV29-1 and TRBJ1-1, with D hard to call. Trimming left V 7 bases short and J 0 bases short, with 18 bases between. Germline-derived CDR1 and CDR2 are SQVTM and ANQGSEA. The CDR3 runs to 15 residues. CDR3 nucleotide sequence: TGCAGCGCAGCAGATTTCGGACGGATGAACACTGAAGCTTTCTTT. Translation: CSAADFGRMNTEAFF.

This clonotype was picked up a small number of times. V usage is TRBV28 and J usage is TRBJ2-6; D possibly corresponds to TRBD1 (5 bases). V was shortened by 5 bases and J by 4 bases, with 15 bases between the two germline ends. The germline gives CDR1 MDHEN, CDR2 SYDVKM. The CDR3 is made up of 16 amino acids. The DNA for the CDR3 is TGTGCCAGCAGTCCCCCCGTAGGGGCCGGGGCCAACGTCCTGACTTTC. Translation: CASSPPVGAGANVLTF.

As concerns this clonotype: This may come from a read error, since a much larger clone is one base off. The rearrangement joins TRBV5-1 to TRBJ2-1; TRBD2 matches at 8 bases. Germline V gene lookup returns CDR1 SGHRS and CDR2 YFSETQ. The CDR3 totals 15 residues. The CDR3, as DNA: TGCGCCAGCAGCTTTACTAGCGGCCCCAACAATGAGCTGTTCTTC. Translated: CASSFTSGPNNELFF.

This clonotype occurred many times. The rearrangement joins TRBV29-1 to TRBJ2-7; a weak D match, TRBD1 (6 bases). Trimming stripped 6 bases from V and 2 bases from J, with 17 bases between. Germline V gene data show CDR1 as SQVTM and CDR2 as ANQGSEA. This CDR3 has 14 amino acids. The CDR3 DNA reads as TGCAGCGTCGCACACCAGGGGAGAACCTACGAGCAGTACTTC. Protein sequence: CSVAHQGRTYEQYF.

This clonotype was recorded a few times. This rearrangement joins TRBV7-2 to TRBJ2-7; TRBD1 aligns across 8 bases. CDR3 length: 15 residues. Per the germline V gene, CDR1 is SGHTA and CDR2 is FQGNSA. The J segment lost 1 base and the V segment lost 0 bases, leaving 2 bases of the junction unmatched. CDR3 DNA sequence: TGTGCCAGCAGCTTAGCCACAGGGGGTTCCTACGAGCAGTACTTC. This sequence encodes CASSLATGGSYEQYF.

CDR3 residues: CASTPPGGPYEQYF. CDR3 nucleotide sequence: TGTGCCAGCACCCCTCCGGGGGGCCCCTACGAGCAGTACTTC. The chain uses TRBV5-5 and TRBJ2-7; D possibly corresponds to TRBD2 (7 bases). CDR1 SGHKS and CDR2 YYEKEE come from the germline V gene (reference sequence). The ends were cut back, 6 bases at V and 2 bases at J, with 15 bases in the middle. The CDR3 consists of 14 residues.

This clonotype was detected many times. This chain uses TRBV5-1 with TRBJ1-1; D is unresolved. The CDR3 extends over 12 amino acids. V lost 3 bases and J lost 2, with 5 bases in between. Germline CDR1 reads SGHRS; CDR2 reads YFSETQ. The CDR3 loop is CASSSGNTEAFF. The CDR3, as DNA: TGCGCCAGCAGCTCGGGCAACACTGAAGCTTTCTTT.

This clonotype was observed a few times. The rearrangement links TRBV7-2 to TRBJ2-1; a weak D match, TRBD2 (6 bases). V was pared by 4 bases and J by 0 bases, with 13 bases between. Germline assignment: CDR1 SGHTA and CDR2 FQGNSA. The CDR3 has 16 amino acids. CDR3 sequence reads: CASSSSLASSYNEQFF. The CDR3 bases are TGTGCCAGCAGCTCATCGCTAGCGAGCTCCTACAATGAGCAGTTCTTC. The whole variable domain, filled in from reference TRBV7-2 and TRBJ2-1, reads GAGVSQSPSNKVTEKGKDVELRCDPISGHTALYWYRQSLGQGLEFLIYFQGNSAPDKSGLPSDRFSAERTGGSVSTLTIQRTQQEDSAVYLCASSSSLASSYNEQFFGPGTRLTVL.

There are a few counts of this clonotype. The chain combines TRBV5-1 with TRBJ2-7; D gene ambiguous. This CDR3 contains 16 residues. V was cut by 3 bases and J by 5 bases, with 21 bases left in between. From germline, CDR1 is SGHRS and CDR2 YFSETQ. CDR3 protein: CASSSPLVGRLDEQYF. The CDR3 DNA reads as TGCGCCAGCAGCTCACCCCTGGTCGGTAGGCTTGACGAGCAGTACTTC.

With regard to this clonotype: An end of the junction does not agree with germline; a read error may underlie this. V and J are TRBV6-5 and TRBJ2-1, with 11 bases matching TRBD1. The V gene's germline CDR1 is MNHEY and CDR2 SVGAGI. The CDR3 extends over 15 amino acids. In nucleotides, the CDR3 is TGTGCCAGCAGCCCGGACAGGGGGCCCTACAATGAGCGGTTCTTC. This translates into CASSPDRGPYNERFF.

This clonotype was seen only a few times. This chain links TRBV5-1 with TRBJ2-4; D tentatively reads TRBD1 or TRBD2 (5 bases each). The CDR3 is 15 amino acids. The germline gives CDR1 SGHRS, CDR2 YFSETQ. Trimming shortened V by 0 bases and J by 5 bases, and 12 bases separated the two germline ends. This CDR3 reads CASSLEGAGENIQYF. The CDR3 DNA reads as TGCGCCAGCAGCTTGGAAGGGGCCGGGGAAAACATTCAGTACTTC.

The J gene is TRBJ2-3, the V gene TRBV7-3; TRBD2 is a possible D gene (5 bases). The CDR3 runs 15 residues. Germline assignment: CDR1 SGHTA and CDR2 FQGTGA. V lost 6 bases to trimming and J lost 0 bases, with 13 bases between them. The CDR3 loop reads CASSPDYTSTDTQYF. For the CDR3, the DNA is TGTGCCAGCAGTCCTGACTATACTAGCACAGATACGCAGTATTTT. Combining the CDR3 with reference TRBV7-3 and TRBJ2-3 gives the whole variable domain GAGVSQTPSNKVTEKGKYVELRCDPISGHTALYWYRQSLGQGPEFLIYFQGTGAADDSGLPNDRFFAVRPEGSVSTLKIQRTERGDSAVYLCASSPDYTSTDTQYFGPGTRLTVL.

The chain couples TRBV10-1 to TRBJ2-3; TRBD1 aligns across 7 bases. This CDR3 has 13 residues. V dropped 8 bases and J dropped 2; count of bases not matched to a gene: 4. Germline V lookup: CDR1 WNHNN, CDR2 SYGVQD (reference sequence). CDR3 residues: CASGDRTTDTQYF. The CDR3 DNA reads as TGCGCCAGCGGGGACAGAACCACAGATACGCAGTATTTT.

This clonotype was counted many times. The CDR3: CASSSHSGQGTYEQYF. CDR3 nucleotides: TGTGCCAGCAGTTCCCACTCGGGACAGGGCACCTACGAGCAGTACTTC. The V call is TRBV28, the J call TRBJ2-7; 9 nucleotides align to TRBD1. Germline-derived CDR1 and CDR2 are MDHEN and SYDVKM. V was clipped by 4 bases and J by 2 bases; unmatched bases: 9. The CDR3 has 16 residues. Supplemented by reference TRBV28 and TRBJ2-7, the full variable domain reads DVKVTQSSRYLVKRTGEKVFLECVQDMDHENMFWYRQDPGLGLRLIYFSYDVKMKEKGDIPEGYSVSREKKERFSLILESASTNQTSMYLCASSSHSGQGTYEQYFGPGTRLTVT.

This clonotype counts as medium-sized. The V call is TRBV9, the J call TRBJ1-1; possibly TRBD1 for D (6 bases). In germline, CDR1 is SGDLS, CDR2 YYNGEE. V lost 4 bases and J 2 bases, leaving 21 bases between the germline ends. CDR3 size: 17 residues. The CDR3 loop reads CASSPTGKRGINTEAFF. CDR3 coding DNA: TGTGCCAGCAGCCCTACAGGGAAGAGGGGGATAAACACTGAAGCTTTCTTT. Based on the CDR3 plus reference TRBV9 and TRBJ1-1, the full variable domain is DSGVTQTPKHLITATGQRVTLRCSPRSGDLSVYWYQQSLDQGLQFLIQYYNGEERAKGNILERFSAQQFPDLHSELNLSSLELGDSALYFCASSPTGKRGINTEAFFGQGTRLTVV.

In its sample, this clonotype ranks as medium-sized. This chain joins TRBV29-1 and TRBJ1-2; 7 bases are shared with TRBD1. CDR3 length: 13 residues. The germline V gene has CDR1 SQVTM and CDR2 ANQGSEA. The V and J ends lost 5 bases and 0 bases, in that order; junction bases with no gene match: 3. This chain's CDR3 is CSVMQGANYGYTF. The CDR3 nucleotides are TGCAGCGTTATGCAGGGGGCTAACTATGGCTACACCTTC.

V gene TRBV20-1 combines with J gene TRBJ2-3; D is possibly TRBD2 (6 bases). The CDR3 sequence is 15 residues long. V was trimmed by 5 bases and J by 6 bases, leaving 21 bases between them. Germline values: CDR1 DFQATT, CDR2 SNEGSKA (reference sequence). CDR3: CSAPIAERVSDTQYF. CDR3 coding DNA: TGCAGTGCTCCCATAGCGGAGCGGGTCTCGGATACGCAGTATTTT.

This chain's CDR3 is CSARDSGTSEKETQYF. In DNA form, the CDR3 reads TGCAGTGCTAGAGACTCCGGGACTAGCGAAAAAGAGACCCAGTACTTC. This chain uses TRBV20-1 with TRBJ2-5, with TRBD2 identical over 10 bases. Trimming cost V 0 bases and J 3 bases; bases outside gene matches: 7. Looked up from germline, CDR1 is DFQATT and CDR2 is SNEGSKA (reference sequence). There are 16 residues in the CDR3.

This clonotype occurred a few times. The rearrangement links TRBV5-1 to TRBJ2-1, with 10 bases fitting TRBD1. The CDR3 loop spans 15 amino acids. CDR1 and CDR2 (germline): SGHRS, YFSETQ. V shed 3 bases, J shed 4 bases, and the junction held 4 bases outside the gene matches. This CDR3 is CASSSGTGAYNEQFF. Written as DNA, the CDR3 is TGCGCCAGCAGCTCCGGGACAGGGGCTTACAATGAGCAGTTCTTC.